This T cell receptor (beta chain) was captured in a study of blood T cell repertoires in COVID-19. Overall study: The study drew acute and convalescent COVID-19 samples from the United States, Italy and Spain. From T cells, B-cell-depleted T cells, or PBMCs came the material, which was cDNA or gDNA.

Unmatched junction bases numbered 8, after V lost 10 bases and J lost 0 bases. Germline lookup yields CDR1 MNHEY and CDR2 SVGAGI. The CDR3 has 14 residues. Per the study methods: Amplification of reference gene primers was used by the study to estimate nucleated cell counts. The protocol was immunoSEQ multiplex PCR, while the TCRdb copy is restricted to in-frame clones and leaves out a portion. The V and J calls and the clone size are those of that table, but D and trimming were determined from the DNA. The table has 200,000 to 250,000 clones, 80% to 90% seen once. Sequenced material: peripheral blood. The clonotype comes from a woman older than 75 with acute or convalescent COVID-19. The rearrangement joins TRBV6-5 to TRBJ1-2, with 7 bases identical to TRBD1. DNA for the CDR3: TGTGCCACCACGGAGGGGGCCTCTAACTATGGCTACACCTTC. Residues: CATTEGASNYGYTF.